The 29 T cell receptor beta chains reported below all come from one sample, sequenced in a study of response to subunit inactivated influenza vaccine (dated by TCRdb to 2017 to 2018). Libraries were constructed by RT-PCR. The listed sequencing device is Illumina HiSeq 2500. TCRdb trimmed the raw reads at Q25, called clones with MiXCR and kept productive beta chains. All rows with the same CDR3 protein become a single entry with the most common DNA and genes. The sample table lists 700,000 to 900,000 distinct CDR3 sequences, about 20% of them with a count of one. 9.5% to 13% of the sample lies in the top ten. Sequenced here: PBMCs from blood, sampled roughly 5 days after vaccination. The receptor set was obtained from a man aged 45-65 years who received an inactivated influenza vaccine. Donor details come from another sample of the same person, matched by shared clones.

This clonotype has only a few counts. The CDR3 loop is CASSYRDPWEQYF. CDR3 DNA: TGTGCCAGCAGTTACCGGGACCCCTGGGAGCAGTACTTC. The chain is built from TRBV6-5 and TRBJ2-7, with D perhaps assigned TRBD1 or TRBD2 (5 bases each). The CDR3 spans 13 residues. Trimming took off 2 bases at V and 7 bases at J, with 12 bases between the two ends. Germline V CDR1 and CDR2: MNHEY, SVGAGI.

This clonotype showed up many times. The V and J genes are TRBV12-3 or TRBV12-4 and TRBJ2-1, with 7 bases that match TRBD1. J gave up 8 bases and V 3 bases, and 7 bases lay outside the gene matches. The CDR3 has 14 amino acids. This CDR3 is CASSLTGDSDEQFF. DNA for the CDR3: TGTGCCAGCAGTTTGACCGGGGACAGCGATGAGCAGTTCTTC.

The chain combines TRBV10-3 with TRBJ2-3; 7 nucleotides match TRBD2. V gave up 0 bases and J gave up 2 bases; unmatched junction bases: 11. This CDR3 is 18 amino acids long. Germline lookup yields CDR1 ENHRY and CDR2 SYGVKD. The CDR3 region is CAISESGGQGDYTDTQYF. The CDR3 nucleotides are TGTGCCATCAGTGAGTCGGGCGGCCAAGGGGACTACACAGATACGCAGTATTTT.

In its sample, this clonotype was seen a few times. The chain uses TRBV7-9 and TRBJ2-4; 7 nucleotides agree with TRBD1. CDR3 length: 13 amino acids. The trim removed 3 bases at V and 6 bases at J, leaving 2 bases unmatched. The germline CDR1 and CDR2 sequences are SEHNR and FQNEAQ (reference sequence). DNA for the CDR3: TGTGCCAGCAGCTTCAGACAGGGAAACATTCAGTACTTC. It translates to CASSFRQGNIQYF. Looking up the rest from reference TRBV7-9 and TRBJ2-4 gives the full variable domain: DTGVSQNPRHKITKRGQNVTFRCDPISEHNRLYWYRQTLGQGPEFLTYFQNEAQLEKSRLLSDRFSAERPKGSFSTLEIQRTEQGDSAMYLCASSFRQGNIQYFGAGTRLSVL.

CDR3: CASSFGDPGSDTQYF. DNA for the CDR3: TGTGCCAGCAGTTTCGGGGACCCAGGATCAGATACGCAGTATTTT. The chain recombines TRBV12-3 or TRBV12-4 with TRBJ2-3; D assignment may be TRBD1 or TRBD2 (5 bases each). Trimming removed 3 bases at V and 4 bases at J, with 14 bases between. CDR3 length: 15 residues.

This clonotype was detected only a few times. The chain carries TRBV7-2 and TRBJ1-2, with a possible D match to TRBD1 (6 bases). Germline V gene sequence: CDR1 SGHTA, CDR2 FQGNSA. The V end was cut by 5 bases, the J end by 4 bases, with 14 bases between. The CDR3 is 14 amino acids. CDR3 nucleotides: TGTGCCAGCAGCCACGGTGGACAGTTCTATGGCTACACCTTC. It yields the protein CASSHGGQFYGYTF.

The chain uses TRBV27 and TRBJ1-5, with D possibly being TRBD1 (6 bases). Deletions cut 7 bases from V and 3 bases from J, with 10 bases between. Germline CDR1 MNHEY, CDR2 SMNVEV (reference sequence). CDR3 length equals 13 residues. The CDR3: CASTRGVNQPQHF. For the CDR3, the DNA is TGTGCCAGCACCAGGGGTGTCAATCAGCCCCAGCATTTT.

This clonotype was picked up a small number of times. The V and J genes are TRBV11-1 and TRBJ2-1; 12 nucleotides match TRBD2. CDR3 length: 20 amino acids. Germline loops: CDR1 SGHAT, CDR2 FQDESV (reference sequence). The trim removed 1 base at V and 8 bases at J, leaving 18 bases unmatched. CDR3 sequence: CASSLVLGGPTSGSWDEQFF. The CDR3, as DNA: TGTGCCAGCAGCTTAGTTTTAGGGGGACCGACTAGCGGGAGCTGGGATGAGCAGTTCTTC. The complete variable domain, with remaining parts taken from reference TRBV11-1 and TRBJ2-1, reads EAEVAQSPRYKITEKSQAVAFWCDPISGHATLYWYRQILGQGPELLVQFQDESVVDDSQLPKDRFSAERLKGVDSTLKIQPAELGDSAMYLCASSLVLGGPTSGSWDEQFFGPGTRLTVL.

The chain couples TRBV4-1 to TRBJ1-5; no clear D. The germline gives CDR1 MGHRA, CDR2 YSYEKL. The CDR3 has 13 amino acids. The V end lost 1 base, the J end lost 4 bases, and 5 bases lay between the germline ends. The CDR3 coding sequence is TGCGCCAGCAGCCAAGGCCTTAATCAGCCCCAGCATTTT. Translated, it gives CASSQGLNQPQHF.

V and J are TRBV7-9 and TRBJ2-3; D is possibly TRBD1 (5 bases). This CDR3 has 13 amino acids. V lost 5 bases and J 2 bases, leaving 8 bases between the germline ends. The germline CDR1 and CDR2 sequences are SEHNR and FQNEAQ (reference sequence). The CDR3 sequence is CASSEDNTDTQYF. The CDR3 nucleotides read TGTGCCAGCAGCGAGGACAACACAGATACGCAGTATTTT.

Only one count was recorded for this clonotype. V gene TRBV6-5 combines with J gene TRBJ2-7, with 9 bases lining up with TRBD1. The germline V gene encodes CDR1 MNHEY and CDR2 SVGAGI. Unmatched junction bases numbered 13, after V lost 4 bases and J lost 0 bases. The CDR3 has 18 amino acids. The DNA for the CDR3 is TGTGCCAGCAGTTTACGATTTCCGGGACAGGGTGTCTCCTACGAGCAGTACTTC. It translates to CASSLRFPGQGVSYEQYF.

In its sample, this clonotype was seen a few times. This sequence joins TRBV10-3 and TRBJ2-7; D perhaps matches TRBD1 (6 bases). The CDR3 spans 14 residues. Per germline, CDR1 ENHRY and CDR2 SYGVKD. V shed 5 bases and J shed 4 bases, with 15 bases lying between them. Here the CDR3 DNA reads TGTGCCATCAGTCTTTCTACAGGGCAGTACGAGCAGTACTTC. It is translated as CAISLSTGQYEQYF.

The CDR3 DNA sequence: TGTGCCAGCAGCTGGCCAAGGGGGGACAGGGTACTAGCGAGGAACAATGAGCAGTTCTTC. Translating gives CASSWPRGDRVLARNNEQFF. This chain connects TRBV11-3 to TRBJ2-1; TRBD1 matches at 9 bases. The V and J ends lost 4 bases and 5 bases, in that order; junction bases with no gene match: 21. The CDR3 has 20 amino acids. Germline CDR1 reads SGHNT; CDR2 reads YENEEA.

As DNA, the CDR3 is TGTGCCAGCAGTTTAGGACGCGGGAAGGGGGGACAGTACTTC. Translating it yields CASSLGRGKGGQYF. The chain joins TRBV28 to TRBJ2-7; tentatively, D is TRBD1 or TRBD2 (6 bases each). Germline V gene data show CDR1 as MDHEN and CDR2 as SYDVKM. The V gene lost 2 bases and the J gene lost 10 bases, with 18 bases spanning the gap. This CDR3 region has 14 residues.

The sample holds a few counts of this clonotype. V usage is TRBV7-2 and J usage is TRBJ2-3; 8 bases align to TRBD1. Germline trimming cut 2 bases from V and 2 bases from J; bases unmatched to any gene: 6. Germline CDR1 reads SGHTA; CDR2 reads FQGNSA. The CDR3 contains 16 residues. CDR3 in DNA: TGTGCCAGCAGCTTAACAGGGGGTGTCCCCACAGATACGCAGTATTTT. Translated, it gives CASSLTGGVPTDTQYF.

The chain carries TRBV5-1 and TRBJ2-5, with 9 bases identical to TRBD1. The V and J ends lost 2 bases and 0 bases, in that order; junction bases with no gene match: 2. In germline, CDR1 is SGHRS, CDR2 YFSETQ. This CDR3 spans 15 amino acids. The CDR3 reads CASSFDRGYQETQYF. The CDR3 DNA is TGCGCCAGCAGCTTCGACAGGGGGTACCAAGAGACCCAGTACTTC.

This clonotype was seen a handful of times. The chain is built from TRBV6-2 or TRBV6-3 and TRBJ2-7, with 8 nucleotides matching TRBD2. Germline V gives CDR1 MNHEY, CDR2 SVGEGT. Unmatched junction bases numbered 9, after V lost 6 bases and J lost 2 bases. The CDR3 spans 15 residues. In DNA, the CDR3 is TGTGCCAGCAGAAAGAGCGGGGGCATCGCCTACGAGCAGTACTTC. The encoded protein is CASRKSGGIAYEQYF.

This clonotype was seen a few times. The chain carries TRBV6-5 and TRBJ2-1, with 13 bases identical to TRBD2. Germline V gene lookup returns CDR1 MNHEY and CDR2 SVGAGI. The CDR3 runs to 15 residues. V was clipped by 3 bases and J by 9 bases; unmatched bases: 5. Here the CDR3 DNA reads TGTGCCAGCAGTTATTGGACTAGCGGGGGCGGTGAGCAGTTCTTC. It translates to CASSYWTSGGGEQFF.

In its sample, this clonotype was seen a few times. The chain joins TRBV20-1 to TRBJ1-2; maybe TRBD1 (5 bases). Germline CDR1 and CDR2: DFQATT and SNEGSKA (reference sequence). This CDR3 comprises 11 residues. In DNA, the CDR3 is TGCAGGCATGGAGGCAAGGGGGGCTACACCTTC. It encodes CRHGGKGGYTF.

The V and J genes are TRBV5-5 and TRBJ1-3, with 8 bases matching TRBD1. V lost 5 bases and J lost 0; bases outside the gene matches: 7. This CDR3 region has 16 residues. Germline CDR1 is SGHKS and CDR2 is YYEKEE (reference sequence). Here the CDR3 DNA reads TGTGCCAGCAGTTATCAGGGGGCTTACTCTGGAAACACCATATATTTT. This sequence encodes CASSYQGAYSGNTIYF.

The chain couples TRBV6-5 to TRBJ2-5, with 8 bases matching TRBD2. This CDR3 region has 15 residues. The germline V gene has CDR1 MNHEY and CDR2 SVGAGI. V lost 0 bases to trimming and J lost 5 bases; unmatched junction nucleotides: 5. This CDR3 reads CASSYSRTGGETQYF. CDR3 DNA sequence: TGTGCCAGCAGTTACTCAAGGACGGGAGGGGAGACCCAGTACTTC.

This rearrangement joins TRBV12-3 or TRBV12-4 to TRBJ1-2; no clear D gene. The CDR3 is 15 residues long. The ends were cut back, 5 bases at V and 4 bases at J, with 17 bases in the middle. The DNA of the CDR3 is TGTGCCAGCAGTCCAACCCCGGTGGGTATCTATGGCTACACCTTC. Translated, it gives CASSPTPVGIYGYTF.

This clonotype was picked up a small number of times. This sequence joins TRBV29-1 and TRBJ1-2; a possible D gene is TRBD1 (6 bases). Germline-derived CDR1 and CDR2 are SQVTM and ANQGSEA. This CDR3 is 14 amino acids long. The ends were cut back, 3 bases at V and 4 bases at J, with 15 bases in the middle. DNA of the CDR3: TGCAGCGTTGAGCGGCAGGGGAGCGTCTATGGCTACACCTTC. Translation gives CSVERQGSVYGYTF.

V usage is TRBV10-3 and J usage is TRBJ1-2; TRBD1 aligns across 8 bases. Germline V gene data show CDR1 as ENHRY and CDR2 as SYGVKD. V lost 6 bases, J lost 8 bases, and 8 bases stayed unmatched. The CDR3 totals 13 residues. CDR3 DNA sequence: TGTGCCATCAGAACAGGGGGGGACTCGGGCTACACCTTC. The encoded protein is CAIRTGGDSGYTF.

This clonotype showed up many times. The chain employs TRBV4-2 and TRBJ1-3, with D uncertain. The V gene's germline CDR1 is LGHNA and CDR2 YNFKEQ. V was shortened by 3 bases and J by 4 bases, with 10 bases between the two germline ends. This CDR3 spans 14 amino acids. Here the CDR3 DNA reads TGTGCCAGCAGCCAGGGGTTTGAGGGAAACACCATATATTTT. This sequence encodes CASSQGFEGNTIYF.

This clonotype was seen at least ten times. The chain employs TRBV20-1 and TRBJ2-7, with TRBD1 matching over 7 bases. This CDR3 has 13 amino acids. CDR1 DFQATT and CDR2 SNEGSKA come from the germline V gene (reference sequence). V lost 4 bases to trimming and J lost 2 bases; unmatched junction nucleotides: 5. CDR3 in DNA: TGCAGTGCTAACCGGGACAGAACCTACGAGCAGTACTTC. This translates into CSANRDRTYEQYF.

The chain uses TRBV7-3 and TRBJ2-3, with no clear D. Germline CDR1 is SGHTA and CDR2 is FQGTGA. The CDR3 sequence is 13 residues long. V dropped 2 bases and J dropped 2 bases, with 5 bases sitting between them. The CDR3 bases are TGTGCCAGCAGCTTAGCATTCACAGATACGCAGTATTTT. Encoded protein: CASSLAFTDTQYF.

V gene TRBV7-2 combines with J gene TRBJ2-1; a weak D match, TRBD2 (7 bases). The length of the CDR3 is 16 residues. V was pared by 5 bases and J by 5 bases, with 19 bases between. CDR1 and CDR2 from the germline V gene are SGHTA and FQGNSA. The chain's CDR3 is CASSLLGGPRNNEQFF. In DNA, the CDR3 is TGTGCCAGCAGCCTTCTGGGGGGGCCACGAAACAATGAGCAGTTCTTC.

The chain joins TRBV4-3 to TRBJ2-2; tentatively, D is TRBD1 or TRBD2 (5 bases each). The CDR3 spans 16 residues. The V and J ends lost 1 base and 4 bases respectively, with 13 bases between them. CDR1 is LGHNA, CDR2 YSLEER, per germline. The CDR3 DNA reads as TGCGCCAGCAGCCAAGGAGGGGCAGGGACCACCGGGGAGCTGTTTTTT. Its protein is CASSQGGAGTTGELFF.